A selection of T cell receptor beta chains follows, all from one sample in a study of Ad26.COV2.S vaccination and SARS-CoV-2 variants. The method was immunoSEQ multiplex PCR; TCRdb's version includes in-frame clones alone and lacks a portion of them. This sample yields around 400,000 clones, of which around 90% are seen a single time; about 12% belongs to the top ten. Sequenced here: peripheral blood, sampled in a trial of Ad26.COV2.S vaccine versus placebo. These TCRs come from a person between 18 and 65 years old who received the Ad26.COV2.S COVID-19 vaccine or a placebo. Each CDR3 is given without its conserved first and last residue. D genes are given only for firm matches. Rows give clone size only sometimes, using once, few, many, or a class for an expanded clone.

CDR3	J	V	length	D	size
ASSVGSAGGIYNEQF	TRBJ2-1	TRBV9	15	TRBD2	NA
ASSLVGELF	TRBJ2-2	TRBV7-8	9	NA	NA
ASSPAGVPYEQY	TRBJ2-7	TRBV18	12	NA	NA
SVVGGSGQPQH	TRBJ1-5	TRBV29-1	11	NA	NA
ASMQGAQDYTEAF	TRBJ1-1	TRBV28	13	TRBD1	NA
ASSPQALFTDTQY	TRBJ2-3	TRBV27	13	NA	NA
ASSFEGGPPGELF	TRBJ2-2	TRBV5-1	13	TRBD2	NA
ASSPSDGYNEQF	TRBJ2-1	TRBV3-1/TRBV3-2	12	NA	NA
ASMGGSNQPQH	TRBJ1-5	TRBV2	11	NA	NA
ASSQEGQGSYGYT	TRBJ1-2	TRBV4-3	13	NA	NA
ASSLIAASTGELF	TRBJ2-2	TRBV27	13	NA	NA
ASSLNAGQGSEQY	TRBJ2-7	TRBV27	13	NA	once
ASSSLAGVGSYNEQF	TRBJ2-1	TRBV11-2	15	TRBD2	NA
ASRFQEETQY	TRBJ2-5	TRBV12-2	10	NA	NA
ASSLELGVYNEQF	TRBJ2-1	TRBV7-2	13	NA	once
ASSSQAGTQY	TRBJ2-3	TRBV11-3	10	NA	NA
ASSNQQGPLNTEAF	TRBJ1-1	TRBV27	14	NA	NA
ASSFQGLGSANIQY	TRBJ2-4	TRBV7-9	14	TRBD2	NA
ASSLASSGQSNEQY	TRBJ2-7	TRBV7-2	14	NA	NA
ASSVRTGQPQH	TRBJ1-5	TRBV5-6	11	NA	NA
ASRLLDRQETQY	TRBJ2-5	TRBV27	12	NA	NA
ASSTGLAGITGELF	TRBJ2-2	TRBV19	14	TRBD2	NA
ASSWGQGGGYEQY	TRBJ2-7	TRBV6-1	13	TRBD1	NA
ASGWGSSYNEQF	TRBJ2-1	TRBV30	12	NA	NA
ASTPEGVATDTQY	TRBJ2-3	TRBV6-2/TRBV6-3	13	NA	NA
ASSQGRGTIYEQY	TRBJ2-7	TRBV4-1	13	NA	NA
ASSPSRREQY	TRBJ2-7	TRBV2	10	NA	NA
ASSLVLDTQY	TRBJ2-3	TRBV12-3/TRBV12-4	10	NA	NA
ASGEEGTDTQY	TRBJ2-3	TRBV12-5	11	NA	NA
ASSPYERAGNEQF	TRBJ2-1	TRBV18	13	NA	NA
ASTGTGIREAF	TRBJ1-1	TRBV6-5	11	TRBD1	few
ASSQVRDGTGKYNEQF	TRBJ2-1	TRBV4-3	16	TRBD1	once
ASSYSPSYEQY	TRBJ2-7	TRBV7-6	11	NA	NA
ASSLARQGLGDTEAF	TRBJ1-1	TRBV7-8	15	NA	NA
SAPRGGEAF	TRBJ1-1	TRBV20-1	9	NA	NA
ASSTGQFAYEQY	TRBJ2-7	TRBV19	12	NA	few
ASSLGLAGVDEQF	TRBJ2-1	TRBV7-9	13	TRBD2	NA
ASSAGQGRSGELF	TRBJ2-2	TRBV5-4	13	TRBD1	NA
ASSPKRETVTEAF	TRBJ1-1	TRBV18	13	NA	NA
ASSLRQAPGDTEAF	TRBJ1-1	TRBV18	14	NA	NA